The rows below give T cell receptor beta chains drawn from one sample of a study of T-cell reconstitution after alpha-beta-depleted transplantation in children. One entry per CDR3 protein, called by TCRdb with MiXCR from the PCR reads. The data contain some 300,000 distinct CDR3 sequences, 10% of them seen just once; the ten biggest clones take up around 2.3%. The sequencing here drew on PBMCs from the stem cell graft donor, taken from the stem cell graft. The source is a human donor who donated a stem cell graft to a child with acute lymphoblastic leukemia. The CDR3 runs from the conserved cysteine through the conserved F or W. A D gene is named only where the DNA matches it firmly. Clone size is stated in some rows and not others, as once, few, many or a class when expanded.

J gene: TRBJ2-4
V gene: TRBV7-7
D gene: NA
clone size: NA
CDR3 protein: CASSYRRGHQNIQYF
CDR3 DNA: TGTGCTAGCAGTTACCGGAGGGGCCACCAAAACATTCAGTACTTC

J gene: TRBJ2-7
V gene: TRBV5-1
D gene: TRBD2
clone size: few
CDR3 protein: CASSLALAGDEQYF
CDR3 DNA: TGCGCCAGCAGCTTGGCCCTAGCGGGAGACGAGCAGTACTTC

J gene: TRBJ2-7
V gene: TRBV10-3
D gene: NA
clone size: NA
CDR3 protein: CAIRGGQSSYEQYF
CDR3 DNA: TGTGCCATCAGGGGAGGACAGTCATCCTACGAGCAGTACTTC

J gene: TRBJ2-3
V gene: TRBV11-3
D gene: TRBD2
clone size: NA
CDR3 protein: CASSPRTSGIPGDTQYF
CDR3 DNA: TGTGCCAGCAGCCCACGGACTAGCGGGATCCCCGGGGATACGCAGTATTTT

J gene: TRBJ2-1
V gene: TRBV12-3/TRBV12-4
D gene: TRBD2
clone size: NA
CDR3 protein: CASSPQREGYNEQFF
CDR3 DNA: TGTGCCAGCAGTCCTCAGCGGGAGGGATACAATGAGCAGTTCTTC

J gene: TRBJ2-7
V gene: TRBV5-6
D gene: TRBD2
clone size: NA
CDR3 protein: CASSLRAGVSYEQYF
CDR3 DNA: TGTGCCAGCAGCTTGAGAGCGGGAGTGTCCTACGAGCAGTACTTC

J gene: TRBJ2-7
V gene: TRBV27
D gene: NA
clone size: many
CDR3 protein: CASSFLGGLGLYEQYF
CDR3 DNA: TGTGCCAGCAGTTTCCTCGGGGGTTTGGGCCTCTACGAGCAGTACTTC

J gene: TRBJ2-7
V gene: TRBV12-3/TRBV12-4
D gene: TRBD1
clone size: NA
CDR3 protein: CASSLKPGQTPYEQYF
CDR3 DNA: TGTGCCAGCAGTCTAAAACCGGGACAGACTCCCTACGAGCAGTACTTC

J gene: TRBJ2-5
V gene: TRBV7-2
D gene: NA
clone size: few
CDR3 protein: CASSSRAGAETQYF
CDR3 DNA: TGTGCCAGCAGCTCAAGGGCTGGGGCGGAGACCCAGTACTTC

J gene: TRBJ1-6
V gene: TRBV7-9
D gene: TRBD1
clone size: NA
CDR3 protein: CASSTGQGVNSPLHF
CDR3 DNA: TGTGCCAGCAGCACAGGACAGGGGGTGAATTCACCCCTCCACTTT

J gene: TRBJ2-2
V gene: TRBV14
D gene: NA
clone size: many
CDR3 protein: CASSRSALPTAGELFF
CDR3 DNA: TGTGCCAGCAGCCGTTCGGCACTCCCCACAGCCGGGGAGCTGTTTTTT

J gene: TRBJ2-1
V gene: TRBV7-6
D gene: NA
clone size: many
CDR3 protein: CASSLEVRNYNEQFF
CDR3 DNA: TGTGCCAGCAGCTTAGAGGTGCGAAATTACAATGAGCAGTTCTTC

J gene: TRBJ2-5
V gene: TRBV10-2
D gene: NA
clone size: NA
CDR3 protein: CASSDSATETQYF
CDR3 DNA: TGCGCCAGCAGTGATTCAGCAACAGAGACCCAGTACTTC

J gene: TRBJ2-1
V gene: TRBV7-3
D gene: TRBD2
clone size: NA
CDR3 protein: CASSPRLGLAGGDEQFF
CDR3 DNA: TGTGCCAGCAGCCCCAGACTAGGACTAGCGGGAGGAGATGAGCAGTTCTTC